These 23 T cell receptor beta chains were sequenced from one sample in a study of cytomegalovirus exposure and HLA in healthy donors. Both 60 Vbeta primers and 13 Jbeta primers went into the PCR. Produced via immunoSEQ multiplex PCR; TCRdb's table is partial and in-frame only. The sample holds 120,000 to 150,000 clones, approximately 65% seen once. The sequencing sample was made of PBMCs. Receptors originate from a woman aged 55 to 70 in good health and CMV-seronegative.

The CDR3 loop is CASRAGETQYF. For the CDR3, the DNA is TGCGCCAGCAGGGCGGGAGAGACCCAGTACTTC. The chain uses TRBV5-1 and TRBJ2-5; perhaps TRBD2 as D (5 bases). Germline V CDR1 and CDR2: SGHRS, YFSETQ. The CDR3 is 11 residues long. V lost 5 bases, J lost 4 bases, and 6 bases lay in between.

This clone is a singleton in its sample. This rearrangement joins TRBV5-5 to TRBJ1-4; D possibly corresponds to TRBD1 (6 bases). CDR1 SGHKS and CDR2 YYEKEE come from the germline V gene (reference sequence). V was shortened by 0 bases and J by 2 bases, with 17 bases between the two germline ends. CDR3 size: 18 residues. Here the CDR3 DNA reads TGTGCCAGCAGCTTGGCAGGGGTCCATACGCGGACTAATGAAAAACTGTTTTTT. Translating it yields CASSLAGVHTRTNEKLFF.

The V call is TRBV7-2, the J call TRBJ1-2; 8 positions agree with TRBD1. The germline gives CDR1 SGHTA, CDR2 FQGNSA. The CDR3 contains 16 residues. Losses at the gene ends were 2 bases for V and 7 bases for J; bases not matched to a gene: 12. As DNA, the CDR3 is TGTGCCAGCAGCTTAAGTGGTGTCGACAGGGGAGCTGGCTACACCTTC. Protein: CASSLSGVDRGAGYTF.

This rearrangement joins TRBV6-5 to TRBJ1-6; TRBD1 matches at 9 bases. CDR3 length equals 14 residues. V shed 6 bases and J 10 bases; nucleotides not matched to a gene: 7. The germline gives CDR1 MNHEY, CDR2 SVGAGI. Here the CDR3 reads CASSPGQGKSPLHF. DNA of the CDR3: TGTGCCAGCAGCCCAGGACAGGGGAAATCACCCCTCCACTTT.

The chain uses TRBV7-2 and TRBJ1-3, with D unresolved. The V end was cut by 4 bases, the J end by 2 bases, with 15 bases between. This CDR3 region has 16 residues. The V gene's germline CDR1 is SGHTA and CDR2 FQGNSA. Here the CDR3 DNA reads TGTGCCAGCAGCTCGCCTAGAACGCTGGCTGGAAACACCATATATTTT. Translation: CASSSPRTLAGNTIYF.

The chain uses TRBV5-4 and TRBJ2-5; 7 bases match TRBD1. Looked up from germline, CDR1 is SGHNT and CDR2 is YYREEE (reference sequence). This CDR3 is 14 amino acids long. Trimming took 4 bases from V and 5 from J; bases not matched to a gene: 8. In nucleotides, the CDR3 is TGTGCCAGCAGCCGGATACAGGGGCTGGAGACCCAGTACTTC. It encodes CASSRIQGLETQYF.

The rearrangement uses TRBV6-5 and TRBJ1-2; unclear D gene. This CDR3 comprises 11 residues. Trimming took 7 bases from V and 5 from J, leaving 8 bases between them. Germline CDR1 MNHEY, CDR2 SVGAGI. This CDR3 is CASNGDYGYTF. The CDR3 DNA follows: TGTGCCAGCAACGGGGATTATGGCTACACCTTC.

The chain has TRBV6-1 and TRBJ1-6; perhaps TRBD1 as D (6 bases). Trimming removed 4 bases at V and 6 bases at J, with 16 bases between. The CDR3 loop spans 16 amino acids. Germline loops: CDR1 MNHNS, CDR2 SASEGT. The CDR3 loop reads CASSALRGIGNSPLHF. Written as DNA, the CDR3 is TGTGCCAGCAGTGCCCTCAGGGGAATCGGTAATTCACCCCTCCACTTT.

The chain carries TRBV28 and TRBJ2-5; unclear D gene. CDR3 length: 14 residues. Germline V gene sequence: CDR1 MDHEN, CDR2 SYDVKM. V dropped 3 bases and J dropped 5 bases, with 13 bases sitting between them. The DNA of the CDR3 is TGTGCCAGCAGTTTGCCTGGCCCCCTGGAGACCCAGTACTTC. Protein: CASSLPGPLETQYF.

The chain employs TRBV7-2 and TRBJ1-4; TRBD1 is a possible D gene (5 bases). Between the trimmed V and J ends, which lost 1 base and 6 bases, there was a span of 12 bases. Germline V CDR1 and CDR2: SGHTA, FQGNSA. The CDR3 covers 15 residues. Written as DNA, the CDR3 is TGTGCCAGCAGCTTAGGGGGCAGGGTTGATGAAAAACTGTTTTTT. It is translated as CASSLGGRVDEKLFF.

The rearrangement joins TRBV6-5 to TRBJ1-1; a possible D gene is TRBD1 (5 bases). The V end lost 8 bases, the J end lost 11 bases, and 15 bases lay between the germline ends. Germline V gene lookup returns CDR1 MNHEY and CDR2 SVGAGI. The CDR3 loop spans 11 amino acids. CDR3 sequence reads: CASRIGGVAFF. The DNA for the CDR3 is TGTGCCAGCCGGATCGGGGGGGTGGCTTTCTTT.

There are a few counts of this clone. This sequence joins TRBV19 and TRBJ1-1; a weak D match, TRBD1 (5 bases). This CDR3 has 12 amino acids. V lost 3 bases, J lost 10 bases, and 12 bases lay in between. Germline CDR1 is LNHDA and CDR2 is SQIVND (reference sequence). The CDR3 coding sequence is TGTGCCAGTAGTATTCGGGGGGGAACAGCTTTCTTT. Amino acid sequence: CASSIRGGTAFF. Looking up the rest from reference TRBV19 and TRBJ1-1 gives the full variable domain: DGGITQSPKYLFRKEGQNVTLSCEQNLNHDAMYWYRQDPGQGLRLIYYSQIVNDFQKGDIAEGYSVSREKKESFPLTVTSAQKNPTAFYLCASSIRGGTAFFGQGTRLTVV.

This sequence joins TRBV11-2 and TRBJ1-1, with 8 bases matching TRBD1. The CDR3 covers 15 residues. V was clipped by 2 bases and J by 2 bases; unmatched bases: 4. Germline values: CDR1 SGHAT, CDR2 FQNNGV. For the CDR3, the DNA is TGTGCCAGCAGCTTAATTGCAGGGGGCAACACTGAAGCTTTCTTT. Encoded protein: CASSLIAGGNTEAFF.

The chain carries TRBV6-1 and TRBJ2-7, with D maybe TRBD1 (6 bases). V dropped 1 base and J dropped 8 bases, with 12 bases sitting between them. Germline values: CDR1 MNHNS, CDR2 SASEGT. The CDR3 is made up of 13 amino acids. Here the CDR3 reads CASSEGAGDKQYF. The CDR3 DNA reads as TGTGCCAGCAGTGAAGGGGCAGGGGACAAGCAGTACTTC.

This clone came up a few times. J is TRBJ2-5 and V is TRBV5-4; 8 bases match TRBD2. Trimming cost V 4 bases and J 2 bases; bases outside gene matches: 7. Germline V gene lookup returns CDR1 SGHNT and CDR2 YYREEE (reference sequence). CDR3 length: 15 residues. The CDR3 DNA follows: TGTGCCAGCAGCCGAACCGGGGGGGGGCAAGAGACCCAGTACTTC. This encodes CASSRTGGGQETQYF.

The gene calls are TRBV9 and TRBJ2-1; TRBD2 is a possible D gene (6 bases). This CDR3 spans 15 amino acids. Germline loops: CDR1 SGDLS, CDR2 YYNGEE. Trimming removed 0 bases at V and 3 bases at J, with 10 bases between. The CDR3 region is CASSVVAVDYNEQFF. CDR3 coding DNA: TGTGCCAGCAGCGTAGTAGCGGTCGACTACAATGAGCAGTTCTTC.

The J gene is TRBJ2-2, the V gene TRBV5-4; TRBD2 aligns across 7 bases. Germline V lookup: CDR1 SGHNT, CDR2 YYREEE (reference sequence). This CDR3 spans 16 amino acids. V lost 0 bases, J lost 3 bases, and 5 bases stayed unmatched. CDR3 bases: TGTGCCAGCAGCTTGGGGCGGGGAGGGGACACCGGGGAGCTGTTTTTT. It specifies CASSLGRGGDTGELFF.

The chain links TRBV6-7 to TRBJ1-1; D possibly corresponds to TRBD1 (5 bases). TRBV6-7 is reported as an ORF; its role is uncertain. The CDR3 loop spans 16 amino acids. Trimming stripped 4 bases from V and 10 bases from J, with 25 bases between. This CDR3 is CASSFNSGMLLSVAFF. The CDR3 DNA reads as TGTGCCAGCAGTTTCAACTCAGGGATGCTTCTCAGTGTAGCTTTCTTT.

This rearrangement joins TRBV5-4 to TRBJ2-3; 7 positions agree with TRBD2. There are 15 residues in the CDR3. After removal of 3 bases from V and 0 bases from J, the junction contained 4 bases not matched to a gene. Germline loops: CDR1 SGHNT, CDR2 YYREEE (reference sequence). This CDR3 is CASSYRDYSTDTQYF. The CDR3 bases are TGTGCCAGCAGCTACCGGGACTATAGCACAGATACGCAGTATTTT.

CDR3 in amino acids: CASSPRTDRGGYTF. CDR3 DNA: TGTGCCAGCAGCCCTCGGACCGACAGGGGTGGCTACACCTTC. The chain couples TRBV7-8 to TRBJ1-2; 8 bases map to TRBD1. Trimming took 5 bases from V and 7 from J; bases not matched to a gene: 9. There are 14 residues in the CDR3. Germline V gene sequence: CDR1 SGHVS, CDR2 FQNEAQ.

The chain employs TRBV2 and TRBJ1-6; D might be TRBD1 (5 bases). Trimming stripped 6 bases from V and 1 base from J, with 19 bases between. The CDR3 has 18 residues. Germline CDR1 and CDR2: SNHLY and FYNNEI. Here the CDR3 reads CASRGPQGGRSYNSPLHF. The CDR3 DNA reads TGTGCCAGCAGAGGACCCCAGGGAGGAAGGTCCTATAATTCACCCCTCCACTTT. Using reference TRBV2 and TRBJ1-6 for the parts outside the CDR3, the full variable domain is EPEVTQTPSHQVTQMGQEVILRCVPISNHLYFYWYRQILGQKVEFLVSFYNNEISEKSEIFDDQFSVERPDGSNFTLKIRSTKLEDSAMYFCASRGPQGGRSYNSPLHFGNGTRLTVT.

The rearrangement links TRBV6-1 to TRBJ1-5, with 8 nucleotides matching TRBD1. Trimming removed 3 bases from V and 7 bases from J; junction bases left unmatched: 5. The CDR3 loop spans 14 amino acids. Germline V lookup: CDR1 MNHNS, CDR2 SASEGT. The CDR3 region has the DNA TGTGCCAGCAGTGACCGTCAGGGGGCACAGCCCCAGCATTTT. Amino acids: CASSDRQGAQPQHF.

The V and J genes are TRBV4-2 and TRBJ2-3; TRBD2 aligns across 14 bases. With 2 bases clipped from V and 4 bases from J, the junction kept 8 bases outside the gene matches. The CDR3 sequence is 18 residues long. Looked up from germline, CDR1 is LGHNA and CDR2 is YNFKEQ. The CDR3 region is CASSQLRLAGGPADTQYF. CDR3 coding DNA: TGTGCCAGCAGCCAACTCAGACTAGCGGGAGGGCCTGCAGATACGCAGTATTTT.